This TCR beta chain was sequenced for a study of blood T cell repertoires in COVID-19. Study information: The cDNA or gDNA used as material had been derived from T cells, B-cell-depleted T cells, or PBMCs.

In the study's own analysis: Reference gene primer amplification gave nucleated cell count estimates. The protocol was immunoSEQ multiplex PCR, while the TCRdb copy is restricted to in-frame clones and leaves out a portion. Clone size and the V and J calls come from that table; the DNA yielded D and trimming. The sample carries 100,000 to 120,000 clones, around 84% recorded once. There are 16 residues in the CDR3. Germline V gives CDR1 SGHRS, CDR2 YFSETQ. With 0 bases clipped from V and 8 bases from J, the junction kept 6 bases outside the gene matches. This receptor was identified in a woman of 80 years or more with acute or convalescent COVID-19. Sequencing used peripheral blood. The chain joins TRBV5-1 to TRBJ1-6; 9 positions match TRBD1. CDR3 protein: CASSLAGTGTYSPLHF. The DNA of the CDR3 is TGCGCCAGCAGCTTGGCAGGGACAGGGACGTATTCACCCCTCCACTTT.